The clone carrying this TCR beta chain was observed many times. Its antigen is undetermined. The data were taken from a study of read filtering for tumor transcriptome and immune sequencing. Study details: Per sample, TCR-region reads ranged about 4 to 11 million by IR-seq, 85 to 1273 by RNA-seq.

Germline assignment: CDR1 SGHTA and CDR2 FQGNSA. The germline V and J ends were trimmed by 8 bases and 6 bases, with 14 bases remaining between them. There are 13 residues in the CDR3. From around 440 ng of RNA, a library with molecular barcoded alpha/delta and beta/gamma adaptors was made. TCRdb recomputed calls from the reads with MiXCR, one row per CDR3 protein. In the table there are over 15,000 distinct CDR3 sequences, around 20% of which are singletons. Study-wide findings and caveats: IR-seq captured clonotypes deeper and more reliably than RNA-seq.

Sequences were obtained from a population of CD138-negative cells sorted from bone marrow. The source is a donor at least 40 years old with multiple myeloma. This sequence joins TRBV7-2 and TRBJ2-1; D gene ambiguous. The CDR3 is CASRGRAFNEQFF. CDR3 bases: TGTGCCAGCCGCGGCCGGGCCTTCAATGAGCAGTTCTTC.